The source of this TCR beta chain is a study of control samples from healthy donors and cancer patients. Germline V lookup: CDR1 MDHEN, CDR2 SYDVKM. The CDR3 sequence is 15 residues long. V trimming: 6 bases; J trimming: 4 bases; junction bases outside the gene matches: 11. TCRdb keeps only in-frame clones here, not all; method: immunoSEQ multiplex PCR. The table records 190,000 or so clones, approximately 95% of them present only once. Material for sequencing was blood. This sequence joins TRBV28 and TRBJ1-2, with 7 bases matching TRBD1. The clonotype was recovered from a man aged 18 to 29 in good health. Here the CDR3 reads CASSQGQGVGYGYTF. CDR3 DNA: TGTGCCAGCAGCCAAGGCCAGGGGGTGGGCTATGGCTACACCTTC.